This T cell receptor (beta chain) was documented in a study of identifying expanded T cells in peripheral blood. Study results and caveats: Roughly 1.1 clones differed between technical replicates, versus approximately 17 and 20 over time. Two-week clone count variance significantly increased as total template count grew.

Healthy donors had no documented immune events, such as infections, while sampled. This clone was seen a few times. Its antigen is as yet unknown. Measured with immunoSEQ multiplex PCR; TCRdb has only the in-frame clones, and not every one. Among 60,000 to 80,000 clones listed, 85% to 90% were seen once. The CDR3 consists of 14 residues. With 8 bases removed from V and 3 bases from J, the gap between germline ends came to 15 bases. CDR1 is LNHDA, CDR2 SQIVND, per germline (reference sequence). This receptor was identified in a person aged 18-70 years in good health. The rearrangement uses TRBV19 and TRBJ2-3, with D hard to call. The sample taken for sequencing was blood. CDR3 sequence (DNA): TGTGCCAGTGGAGTATCCGCAACGACAGATACGCAGTATTTT. This translates into CASGVSATTDTQYF.